What follows is one T cell receptor (beta chain) and its context. Its specificity is not known. A junction end diverges from the germline sequence, so it may reflect a read error. This sample stems from a study of cytomegalovirus exposure and HLA in healthy donors. Study overall: Early released data had about 80 million unique TCRs, all coming from HLA-typed donors.

CDR3 length: 17 residues. CDR1 and CDR2 (germline): MGHRA, YSYEKL. Findings and limits, study-wide: Earlier analysis yielded a pattern in which most TCR beta V segments were productive about 87% or about 30% of the time.

The PCR had 60 Vbeta and 13 Jbeta primers. This table comes from immunoSEQ multiplex PCR, and its TCRdb copy is limited to in-frame clones, with some not included. The sample has some 150,000 clones, 70% to 80% seen once. What was sequenced was PBMCs. This receptor was taken from a man aged 40-49 years in good health and CMV-seronegative. The chain joins TRBV4-1 to TRBJ2-3, with 9 bases identical to TRBD2. The CDR3 here is CASSQDPLAGGEDMQYF. The CDR3 coding sequence is TGCGCCAGCAGCCAAGATCCCCTGGCGGGAGGGGAGGATATGCAGTATTTT.